The subject of this entry is one TCR beta chain. How the authors handled the data: By means of reference gene primer amplification, nucleated cell counts were estimated. Assay: immunoSEQ multiplex PCR; the TCRdb copy retains only in-frame clones and omits some. That table supplies the V and J calls and clone size; D and trimming were determined from the DNA. The top ten clones hold about 7% of a sample with some 220,000 clones, over 70% of them seen once. These data come from a study of blood T cell repertoires in COVID-19. V dropped 0 bases and J dropped 10 bases, with 9 bases sitting between them. This CDR3 has 12 residues. Germline assignment: CDR1 LGHDT and CDR2 YNNKEL (reference sequence).

This receptor was obtained from a woman between 65 and 79 years old with acute or convalescent COVID-19. Material for sequencing was peripheral blood. The J gene is TRBJ1-2, the V gene TRBV3-1 (or the pseudogene TRBV3-2); maybe TRBD1 (6 bases). CDR3: CASSQDRGAYTF. CDR3 in DNA: TGTGCCAGCAGCCAAGATCGGGGGGCCTACACCTTC.